This TCR beta chain was captured by sequencing in a study of post-analysis software for immune sequencing data. Study-level findings and limits: Normalized Chao1 diversity was significantly reduced in patients versus controls. The five TRBV segments detected at higher frequency in patients than in controls included TRBV5-6, TRBV5-1 and TRBV20-1.

TCR beta cDNA libraries included unique molecular identifiers. A single record per CDR3 protein comes from TCRdb applying MiXCR to the PCR reads. The data show around 700,000 distinct CDR3 sequences, approximately 59% seen once. The junction had 3 bases not matched to a gene; V was cut back by 4 bases and J by 1 base. The CDR3 has 15 amino acids. The germline CDR1 and CDR2 sequences are SQVTM and ANQGSEA. Notes on this clonotype: The antigen remains undetermined.

Sequenced input: blood. This chain links TRBV29-1 with TRBJ2-6; TRBD1 matches 8 bases. The source is a girl aged 2-10 years with multiple sclerosis. In DNA, the CDR3 is TGCAGCGTTGGGACAGGGAGGTCTGGGGCCAACGTCCTGACTTTC. This gives the protein CSVGTGRSGANVLTF.